A single sample is the source of the 27 T cell receptor beta chains below, sequenced in a study of human T cells and chemical hapten exposure. TCRdb independently ran MiXCR on the RACE reads; one entry per CDR3 protein. The sample holds 95,000 to 150,000 distinct CDR3 sequences; about 10% are singletons and the top ten take more than 2%. Time point described: patch test 3, about 24 weeks after DPC sensitization. Treatment meaning: therapeutic diphenylcyclopropenone sensitization with weekly scalp DPC. The input for sequencing was whole blood, taken in connection with sensitization to the hapten diphenylcyclopropenone (DPC). These receptors were obtained from a woman in her fifties or sixties with alopecia areata. Some clones in this sample may be carry-over from other donors' samples.

The chain is built from TRBV9 and TRBJ2-7; the match to TRBD2 covers 12 bases. The CDR3 has 16 residues. V shed 5 bases and J 2 bases; nucleotides not matched to a gene: 8. Looked up from germline, CDR1 is SGDLS and CDR2 is YYNGEE. The CDR3 coding sequence is TGTGCCAGCAGTCTAGGGCTAGCGGGAGGGCCCTACGAGCAGTACTTC. Its translation: CASSLGLAGGPYEQYF.

The J gene is TRBJ2-7, the V gene TRBV3-1; D may be TRBD1 (5 bases). CDR1 and CDR2 from the germline V gene are LGHDT and YNNKEL (reference sequence). The V end lost 5 bases, the J end lost 5 bases, and 10 bases lay between the germline ends. This CDR3 has 12 amino acids. CDR3 nucleotides: TGTGCCAGCAGCAAGGGGTCCGACGAGCAGTACTTC. Translating it yields CASSKGSDEQYF.

This clonotype was recorded at least ten times. This rearrangement joins TRBV20-1 to TRBJ2-6; no clear D. The germline V gene has CDR1 DFQATT and CDR2 SNEGSKA (reference sequence). The CDR3 contains 14 residues. The V gene lost 4 bases and the J gene lost 0 bases, with 7 bases spanning the gap. The CDR3 DNA follows: TGCAGTGCTACTGTGAGCTCTGGGGCCAACGTCCTGACTTTC. Its protein product is CSATVSSGANVLTF.

Ten or more counts support this clonotype. The chain joins TRBV4-3 to TRBJ2-1, with D possibly matching TRBD2 (5 bases). Trimming stripped 8 bases from V and 9 bases from J, with 17 bases between. The germline V gene encodes CDR1 LGHNA and CDR2 YSLEER. The CDR3 has 13 residues. CDR3 sequence reads: CASSRYEGTEQFF. The CDR3 DNA sequence: TGCGCCAGCTCACGGTACGAGGGAACTGAGCAGTTCTTC.

This clonotype was seen many times. This chain joins TRBV6-5 and TRBJ2-7; 11 bases map to TRBD2. The CDR3 sequence is 15 residues long. CDR1 is MNHEY and CDR2 is SVGAGI in the germline V gene. V shed 4 bases and J 12 bases; nucleotides not matched to a gene: 14. The CDR3 sequence is CASSSPPASGGPLYF. The CDR3 DNA reads TGTGCCAGCAGTTCGCCGCCGGCTAGCGGGGGGCCTCTGTACTTC.

There are many counts of this clonotype. The chain is built from TRBV29-1 and TRBJ2-3, with TRBD1 identical over 8 bases. After removal of 5 bases from V and 0 bases from J, the junction contained 4 bases not matched to a gene. The CDR3 runs 14 residues. The germline CDR1 and CDR2 sequences are SQVTM and ANQGSEA. The CDR3 is CSVKRQGSTDTQYF. In DNA form, the CDR3 reads TGCAGCGTTAAAAGACAGGGGAGCACAGATACGCAGTATTTT.

This clonotype was recorded a few times. The genes are TRBV2 and TRBJ2-7; TRBD1 is a possible D gene (6 bases). V shed 2 bases and J shed 3 bases, with 14 bases lying between them. In germline, CDR1 is SNHLY, CDR2 FYNNEI. This CDR3 region has 15 residues. The CDR3 spells CASSERLGGHYEQYF. The CDR3 coding sequence is TGTGCCAGCAGTGAAAGACTTGGGGGCCACTACGAGCAGTACTTC. Full variable domain (missing parts from reference TRBV2 and TRBJ2-7): EPEVTQTPSHQVTQMGQEVILRCVPISNHLYFYWYRQILGQKVEFLVSFYNNEISEKSEIFDDQFSVERPDGSNFTLKIRSTKLEDSAMYFCASSERLGGHYEQYFGPGTRLTVT.

The chain combines TRBV28 with TRBJ1-5; no clear D gene. V was clipped by 6 bases and J by 1 base, with 13 bases between them. The CDR3 runs to 15 residues. Looked up from germline, CDR1 is MDHEN and CDR2 is SYDVKM. This CDR3 reads CASSVEQASNQPQHF. CDR3 bases: TGTGCCAGCAGCGTGGAGCAGGCGAGCAATCAGCCCCAGCATTTT.

This clonotype was observed many times. The V call is TRBV12-3 or TRBV12-4, the J call TRBJ1-2; tentatively, D is TRBD1 (5 bases). Trimming left V 5 bases short and J 4 bases short, with 14 bases between. This CDR3 spans 14 amino acids. CDR3 sequence (DNA): TGTGCCAGCAGTCCCGGGACGCCTGTCTATGGCTACACCTTC. Its protein is CASSPGTPVYGYTF.

V gene TRBV29-1 combines with J gene TRBJ2-7; 8 nucleotides align to TRBD1. V gave up 6 bases and J gave up 4 bases; unmatched junction bases: 5. CDR1 and CDR2 from the germline V gene are SQVTM and ANQGSEA. The CDR3 is 12 amino acids. The CDR3 is CSVRTGPYEQYF. The CDR3 bases are TGCAGCGTGAGGACAGGGCCATACGAGCAGTACTTC.

The V call is TRBV20-1, the J call TRBJ1-4; 7 nucleotides align to TRBD1. V gave up 5 bases and J gave up 7 bases; unmatched junction bases: 7. CDR1 DFQATT and CDR2 SNEGSKA come from the germline V gene (reference sequence). This CDR3 has 13 residues. The CDR3 reads CSAGTGAGEKLFF. The CDR3 DNA reads TGCAGTGCTGGAACAGGGGCTGGTGAAAAACTGTTTTTT.

Notes on this clonotype: An end of the junction differs from the germline gene, which may be a read error. The V call is TRBV5-4, the J call TRBJ2-3; TRBD1 or TRBD2 may be the D gene (6 bases each). Germline CDR1 and CDR2: SGHNT and YYREEE (reference sequence). This CDR3 contains 14 residues. Written as DNA, the CDR3 is TGTGCCAGCAGCCCACACCCGGGGGCCCCCGATGGAGTATTT. This sequence encodes CASSPHPGAPDGVF.

The CDR3 sequence is CASSLAGRDEQYF. CDR3 nucleotides: TGTGCCAGCAGCTTAGCGGGACGCGACGAGCAGTACTTC. The chain joins TRBV7-2 to TRBJ2-7, with D perhaps given as TRBD1 or TRBD2 (5 bases each). With 0 bases removed from V and 5 bases from J, the gap between germline ends came to 8 bases. The germline V gene encodes CDR1 SGHTA and CDR2 FQGNSA. The CDR3 loop spans 13 amino acids.

This chain links TRBV2 with TRBJ1-5, with no clear D. The germline V and J ends were trimmed by 8 bases and 3 bases, with 17 bases remaining between them. The length of the CDR3 is 15 residues. Per the germline V gene, CDR1 is SNHLY and CDR2 is FYNNEI. DNA of the CDR3: TGTGCCAGCTCAGAAGAGGCTCCCCTCAATCAGCCCCAGCATTTT. Its protein is CASSEEAPLNQPQHF.

The chain recombines TRBV3-1 with TRBJ2-3, with TRBD2 matching 8 bases. Germline V CDR1 and CDR2: LGHDT, YNNKEL (reference sequence). The junction had 9 bases not matched to a gene; V was cut back by 10 bases and J by 6 bases. The CDR3 spans 13 residues. CDR3 nucleotide sequence: TGTGCCACGGGAGGGCCCCTCGGGGATACGCAGTATTTT. Protein product: CATGGPLGDTQYF.

This clonotype was picked up a small number of times. CDR3 DNA: TGTGCCAGCAGCCCGACTAGCGGGGAGGATACGCAGTATTTT. This sequence encodes CASSPTSGEDTQYF. The V gene is TRBV12-3 or TRBV12-4, the J gene TRBJ2-3; 11 bases fit TRBD2. This CDR3 comprises 14 residues. Trimming took 6 bases from V and 6 from J; bases not matched to a gene: 5.

This clonotype was seen a handful of times. V is TRBV7-9 and J is TRBJ1-1; D not certain. Between the trimmed V and J ends, which lost 4 bases and 7 bases, there was a span of 13 bases. The CDR3 contains 13 residues. Germline CDR1 SEHNR, CDR2 FQNEAQ (reference sequence). The CDR3 region has the DNA TGTGCCAGCAGCTCCCTATACCCGGATGAAGCTTTCTTT. Residues: CASSSLYPDEAFF.

This clonotype was detected a few times. The chain employs TRBV6-5 and TRBJ2-2, with TRBD1 as a possible D gene (5 bases). The germline gives CDR1 MNHEY, CDR2 SVGAGI. The length of the CDR3 is 15 residues. The V and J ends lost 2 bases and 0 bases respectively, with 7 bases between them. CDR3 nucleotide sequence: TGTGCCAGCAGTTACGTCAGGGCGAACACCGGGGAGCTGTTTTTT. Encoded protein: CASSYVRANTGELFF.

The chain carries TRBV28 and TRBJ1-5; TRBD1 agrees at 7 bases. Trimming took 4 bases from V and 2 from J; bases not matched to a gene: 11. Germline V gene lookup returns CDR1 MDHEN and CDR2 SYDVKM. The CDR3 is 17 amino acids. The CDR3 spells CASSWGDREWGNQPQHF. The DNA of the CDR3 is TGTGCCAGCAGTTGGGGCGACAGGGAATGGGGCAATCAGCCCCAGCATTTT. Drawing the rest from reference TRBV28 and TRBJ1-5, the complete variable domain is DVKVTQSSRYLVKRTGEKVFLECVQDMDHENMFWYRQDPGLGLRLIYFSYDVKMKEKGDIPEGYSVSREKKERFSLILESASTNQTSMYLCASSWGDREWGNQPQHFGDGTRLSIL.

This rearrangement joins TRBV12-3 or TRBV12-4 to TRBJ2-3, with no clear D. CDR3 length: 11 residues. V lost 5 bases and J 9 bases, leaving 9 bases between the germline ends. CDR3 bases: TGTGCCAGCAGTCGGACGGGCACGCAGTATTTT. Translated, it gives CASSRTGTQYF.

This chain uses TRBV25-1 with TRBJ1-4; D not certain. This CDR3 has 12 amino acids. Trimming took off 4 bases at V and 6 bases at J, with 6 bases between the two ends. In germline, CDR1 is MGHDK, CDR2 SYGVNS. Here the CDR3 reads CASSGVYEKLFF. CDR3 nucleotide sequence: TGTGCCAGCAGTGGGGTATATGAAAAACTGTTTTTT. Filled out from reference TRBV25-1 and TRBJ1-4, the complete variable domain reads EADIYQTPRYLVIGTGKKITLECSQTMGHDKMYWYQQDPGMELHLIHYSYGVNSTEKGDLSSESTVSRIRTEHFPLTLESARPSHTSQYLCASSGVYEKLFFGSGTQLSVL.

This clonotype appeared many times. The chain links TRBV7-9 to TRBJ2-3; D is uncertain. Germline V gene lookup returns CDR1 SEHNR and CDR2 FQNEAQ (reference sequence). The CDR3 runs 13 residues. Trimming took off 1 base at V and 2 bases at J, with 4 bases between the two ends. CDR3 DNA sequence: TGTGCCAGCAGCTTAGAAGACACAGATACGCAGTATTTT. This translates into CASSLEDTDTQYF.

This clonotype has just a few counts. The chain joins TRBV6-5 to TRBJ2-4, with TRBD2 identical over 7 bases. With V trimmed by 3 bases and J by 1 base, 9 bases remained unmatched. This CDR3 region has 17 residues. CDR1 is MNHEY, CDR2 SVGAGI, per germline. In DNA, the CDR3 is TGTGCCAGCAGTTATAGCGGGTCCATTGGGGCCAAAAACATTCAGTACTTC. It codes for CASSYSGSIGAKNIQYF.

This clonotype was found many times. The V and J genes are TRBV7-2 and TRBJ1-1; D is uncertain. The V end lost 3 bases, the J end lost 5 bases, and 7 bases lay between the germline ends. Germline CDR1 is SGHTA and CDR2 is FQGNSA. The CDR3 is 12 residues long. The CDR3 DNA follows: TGTGCCAGCAGCTTCCTGGGTACTGAAGCTTTCTTT. Translated: CASSFLGTEAFF.

This rearrangement joins TRBV29-1 to TRBJ2-2; 9 bases are shared with TRBD2. The junction had 17 bases not matched to a gene; V was cut back by 7 bases and J by 5 bases. The CDR3 sequence is 17 residues long. Looked up from germline, CDR1 is SQVTM and CDR2 is ANQGSEA. DNA of the CDR3: TGCAGCGCTCGCTCCGCGGTAGCGGGAGCTGGGACCGGGGAGCTGTTTTTT. This translates into CSARSAVAGAGTGELFF.

This clonotype showed up just a few times. The chain employs TRBV7-2 and TRBJ2-3; 9 nucleotides line up with TRBD1. The germline CDR1 and CDR2 sequences are SGHTA and FQGNSA. The trim removed 3 bases at V and 3 bases at J, leaving 13 bases unmatched. There are 18 residues in the CDR3. For the CDR3, the DNA is TGTGCCAGCAGCTTCCCCAGGACAGGGGCGAGCAGGACAGATACGCAGTATTTT. As protein: CASSFPRTGASRTDTQYF.

The chain uses TRBV12-3 or TRBV12-4 and TRBJ1-1; 8 nucleotides align to TRBD1. The J segment lost 4 bases and the V segment lost 0 bases, leaving 7 bases of the junction unmatched. The CDR3 loop spans 16 amino acids. CDR3 in DNA: TGTGCCAGCAGTTTAGCGCAGGGGGCTGGGTTCACTGAAGCTTTCTTT. Protein: CASSLAQGAGFTEAFF.